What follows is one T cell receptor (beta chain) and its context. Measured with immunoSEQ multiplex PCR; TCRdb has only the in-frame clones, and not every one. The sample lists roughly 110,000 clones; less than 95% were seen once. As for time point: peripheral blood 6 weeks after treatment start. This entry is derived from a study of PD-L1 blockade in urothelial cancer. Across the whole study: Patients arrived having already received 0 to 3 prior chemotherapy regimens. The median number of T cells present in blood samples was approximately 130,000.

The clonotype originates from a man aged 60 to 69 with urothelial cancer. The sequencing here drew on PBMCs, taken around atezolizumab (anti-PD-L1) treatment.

For the CDR3, the DNA is TGTGCCAGCACCAGGGGCCTCAATCAGCCCCAGCATTTT. It is translated as CASTRGLNQPQHF. The rearrangement joins TRBV2 to TRBJ1-5, with TRBD1 as a possible D gene (6 bases). Trimming cost V 7 bases and J 3 bases, with 10 bases left between them. Per germline, CDR1 SNHLY and CDR2 FYNNEI. The CDR3 loop spans 13 amino acids.